The rows below give T cell receptor beta chains drawn from one sample of a study of T cells expressing NK-cell markers. TCRdb reprocessed the 5' RACE reads, keeping one entry per CDR3 protein, no DNA. The listing records roughly 160,000 distinct CDR3 sequences. Material for sequencing was blood T cells: a sorted CD56 or NKG2C T cell subset, CD4+ or CD8+ T cells, or bulk PBMC T cells (not recorded which). The receptors were sampled from a man aged 18-75 years in good health. Both conserved end residues are part of each CDR3.

V: TRBV5-6; J: TRBJ2-2; CDR3: CASSPERIIGRELFF
V: TRBV9; J: TRBJ1-3; CDR3: CASSSTGIPSSGNTIYF
V: TRBV3-1; J: TRBJ1-5; CDR3: CASSQDGQLNQPQHF
V: TRBV3-1; J: TRBJ2-1; CDR3: CASSQDWTSGEEQFF
V: TRBV7-9; J: TRBJ1-1; CDR3: CASSSLGGPEEAFF
V: TRBV27; J: TRBJ2-5; CDR3: CASSLGGGLETQYF
V: TRBV19; J: TRBJ2-2; CDR3: CASSSLPPSAVTGELFF
V: TRBV27; J: TRBJ1-1; CDR3: CASSLDRGTEAFF
V: TRBV12-3/TRBV12-4; J: TRBJ2-6; CDR3: CASSETGANVLTF
V: TRBV6-4; J: TRBJ2-3; CDR3: CASSRGEADTQYF
V: TRBV3-1; J: TRBJ1-3; CDR3: CASSPDSYSGNTIYF
V: TRBV5-1; J: TRBJ2-7; CDR3: CASSLAAGASYEQYF
V: TRBV15; J: TRBJ1-1; CDR3: CATSRDAGARTEAFF
V: TRBV12-5; J: TRBJ1-5; CDR3: CASGLARDAEGPQHF
V: TRBV6-1; J: TRBJ2-5; CDR3: CASSPSLSRGETQYF
V: TRBV27; J: TRBJ2-2; CDR3: CASSLIWTGGGELFF
V: TRBV5-6; J: TRBJ2-2; CDR3: CASSYGQGLAYTGELFF
V: TRBV19; J: TRBJ2-3; CDR3: CASSTDSATDTQYF
V: TRBV6-1; J: TRBJ2-7; CDR3: CASRGPAGFYEQYF
V: TRBV5-4; J: TRBJ1-2; CDR3: CASSSRTDRRHGYTF
V: TRBV15; J: TRBJ2-1; CDR3: CATSTNEVLQFF
V: TRBV12-3/TRBV12-4; J: TRBJ2-2; CDR3: CASSLEYRGRSGELFF
V: TRBV20-1; J: TRBJ2-3; CDR3: CSASLIAGGSDTQYF
V: TRBV27; J: TRBJ2-1; CDR3: CASRGSGQNWGEQFF
V: TRBV11-1; J: TRBJ2-5; CDR3: CASSLARGPGETQYF
V: TRBV5-6; J: TRBJ2-1; CDR3: CASSLGLREQFF
V: TRBV6-1; J: TRBJ1-2; CDR3: CASRQDVSALGYTF
V: TRBV5-1; J: TRBJ1-1; CDR3: CASSFETGEIMNTEAFF
V: TRBV13; J: TRBJ1-1; CDR3: CASSVSLTGGTEAFF
V: TRBV6-2/TRBV6-3; J: TRBJ2-1; CDR3: CASSGWGGVRDVYNEQFF
V: TRBV5-1; J: TRBJ2-3; CDR3: CASSLEGSRASTDTQYF
V: TRBV10-3; J: TRBJ1-6; CDR3: CAISESQDPLNSPLHF
V: TRBV30; J: TRBJ1-2; CDR3: CAWIGPGVGNYGYTF
V: TRBV6-5; J: TRBJ1-2; CDR3: CASSYSAATAVGDYGYTF
V: TRBV28; J: TRBJ2-7; CDR3: CASSSTPGGPSYEQYF
V: TRBV20-1; J: TRBJ1-5; CDR3: CSASLGDVVPPQHF
V: TRBV20-1; J: TRBJ1-5; CDR3: CSAWEVGGVGGNQPQHF
V: TRBV7-6; J: TRBJ1-2; CDR3: CAPLPGRQGNYGYTF
V: TRBV19; J: TRBJ2-7; CDR3: CASSIGLVSYEQYF
V: TRBV5-4; J: TRBJ2-5; CDR3: CASSLGTDQETQYF
V: TRBV23-1; J: TRBJ1-5; CDR3: CASSPANQPQHF
V: TRBV7-9; J: TRBJ2-7; CDR3: CASTGTGTYEQYF
V: TRBV20-1; J: TRBJ2-7; CDR3: CGFRDSYEQYF
V: TRBV4-2; J: TRBJ1-1; CDR3: CASSQSPGGYTEAFF